Listed below are T cell receptor beta chains from one sample, sequenced in a study of blood T cell repertoires in COVID-19. The data were produced by immunoSEQ multiplex PCR, yet TCRdb's version contains in-frame clones alone and is incomplete. The data contain 250,000 to 300,000 clones, about 86% of them seen just once; the ten biggest clones take up over 4%. The specimen was PBMCs or T cells enriched from blood (not recorded which). Every receptor here comes from a man under 40 with acute COVID-19. CDR3s include the opening cysteine and the closing phenylalanine or tryptophan. A D gene is named only where the DNA matches it firmly. Part of the rows lack a size; the others show once, few, many or a class for expanded clones.

J,D,size,V,DNA,CDR3
TRBJ2-5,NA,NA,TRBV2,TGTGCCACCAGTTTCGGGGAAGAAACCCAGTACTTC,CATSFGEETQYF
TRBJ2-5,TRBD1,NA,TRBV7-8,TGTGCCAGCAGCTACGGACAGGGGGGATTCCAAGAGACCCAGTACTTC,CASSYGQGGFQETQYF
TRBJ2-1,TRBD2,NA,TRBV7-3,TGTGCCAGCAGCTTAAATCTAGTCGCTAGCGGGAACAATGAGCAGTTCTTC,CASSLNLVASGNNEQFF
TRBJ1-6,NA,NA,TRBV10-3,TGTGCCATCAGGGGGAACTCGGCAGGGGATAATCTGAATTCACCCCTCCACTTT,CAIRGNSAGDNLNSPLHF
TRBJ2-1,TRBD2,NA,TRBV7-2,TGTGCCAGCAGCTTAGGGCGGGAGGGTGAGCAGTTCTTC,CASSLGREGEQFF
TRBJ1-1,TRBD1,NA,TRBV5-6,TGTGCCAGCAGCGTACCGGGACAGGGGGTAAACACTGAAGCTTTCTTT,CASSVPGQGVNTEAFF
TRBJ1-3,NA,NA,TRBV6-1,TGTGCCAGCAGTGAATATGGTTGGGGAGCGGGAAACACCATATATTTT,CASSEYGWGAGNTIYF
TRBJ2-3,TRBD1,NA,TRBV30,TGTGCCTGCCTGCCAGGGGGCCGCACAGATACGCAGTATTTT,CACLPGGRTDTQYF
TRBJ1-3,NA,NA,TRBV6-5,TGTGCCAGCAGTTCATTATCGGGTACGGACTCCATATATTTT,CASSSLSGTDSIYF
TRBJ2-3,TRBD1,NA,TRBV29-1,TGCAGCGTTGGAAAGGGGGCCGCAGATACGCAGTATTTT,CSVGKGAADTQYF
TRBJ1-2,TRBD1,NA,TRBV4-1,TGCGCCAGCAGCCAACCAGGGGGCACTGGCTACACCTTC,CASSQPGGTGYTF
TRBJ2-5,NA,NA,TRBV5-4,TGTGCCAGCAGCTCACAAACTAGGGAAGAGACCCAGTACTTC,CASSSQTREETQYF
TRBJ1-2,NA,NA,TRBV25-1,TGTGCCACCGCGTTCGGACAGAGCGGCTACACCTTC,CATAFGQSGYTF
TRBJ1-4,NA,NA,TRBV6-5,TGTGCCAGCACCGACCCGGCGGGGGAAAAACTGTTTTTT,CASTDPAGEKLFF
TRBJ1-5,TRBD1,many,TRBV19,TGTGCCAGTACTCGAAACCCCCAGGGGGCATCTAATCAGCCCCAGCATTTT,CASTRNPQGASNQPQHF
TRBJ1-1,NA,NA,TRBV28,TGTGCCATAAGAGGACAACGAGCTGAAGCTTTCTTT,CAIRGQRAEAFF
TRBJ2-1,TRBD2,NA,TRBV30,TGTGCCTGGAGTGTACAAGCGGGAGTCGCCAATGAGCAGTTCTTC,CAWSVQAGVANEQFF
TRBJ1-2,NA,NA,TRBV6-1,TGTGCCAGCAGTGAATGGAGCAGTTCTGGCTACACCTTC,CASSEWSSSGYTF
TRBJ2-2,TRBD2,few,TRBV2,TGTGCCAGCACAGGACTAGCGGGCAACACCGGGGAGCTGTTTTTT,CASTGLAGNTGELFF
TRBJ1-3,NA,few,TRBV29-1,TGCAGCGTTGAAAATAAAGCGGACGGAAACACCATATATTTT,CSVENKADGNTIYF
TRBJ1-1,TRBD1,NA,TRBV29-1,TGCAGCGTTAACCGGGACAGGGTCCCCACTGAAGCTTTCTTT,CSVNRDRVPTEAFF
TRBJ1-6,NA,NA,TRBV28,TGTGCCAGCAGTTTCGGAGGGAACAGTTCACCCCTCCACTTT,CASSFGGNSSPLHF